This record covers a single T cell receptor (beta chain). The entry originates in a study of T cell changes during pregnancy in multiple sclerosis. Using immunoSEQ multiplex PCR, the repertoire was profiled, and TCRdb retains in-frame clones only, with some absent. This sample has some 77,000 clones, with more than 85% found just once. Sequencing used peripheral blood, obtained after pregnancy. The TCR comes from a female donor in good health, enrolled as a control in a pregnancy study.

Here the CDR3 DNA reads TGTGCCAGCAGCTCCACAAGGCTGCAGGGACATGGGGAGCAGTTCTTC. It specifies CASSSTRLQGHGEQFF. The rearrangement uses TRBV7-3 and TRBJ2-1; maybe TRBD1 (6 bases). In germline, CDR1 is SGHTA, CDR2 FQGTGA. The CDR3 loop spans 16 amino acids. V was cut by 4 bases and J by 10 bases, with 23 bases left in between. Supplemented by reference TRBV7-3 and TRBJ2-1, the full variable domain reads GAGVSQTPSNKVTEKGKYVELRCDPISGHTALYWYRQSLGQGPEFLIYFQGTGAADDSGLPNDRFFAVRPEGSVSTLKIQRTERGDSAVYLCASSSTRLQGHGEQFFGPGTRLTVL.